This T cell receptor beta chain emerged from a study of blood T cell repertoires in COVID-19. CDR1 is MNHEY, CDR2 SVGEGT, per germline. Trimming took 3 bases from V and 0 from J, leaving 7 bases between them. This CDR3 has 14 residues. The method was immunoSEQ multiplex PCR; TCRdb's version includes in-frame clones alone and lacks a portion of them. Of about 140,000 clones listed, more than 65% were seen once; the top ten hold 9.5% to 13%. The V call is TRBV6-2 or TRBV6-3, the J call TRBJ2-3; D uncertain. Sequenced sample: peripheral blood. This TCR was recovered from a man aged 55 to 70 with active or convalescent COVID-19. As DNA, the CDR3 is TGTGCCAGCAGTTATACGCAGAGCACAGATACGCAGTATTTT. It codes for CASSYTQSTDTQYF.